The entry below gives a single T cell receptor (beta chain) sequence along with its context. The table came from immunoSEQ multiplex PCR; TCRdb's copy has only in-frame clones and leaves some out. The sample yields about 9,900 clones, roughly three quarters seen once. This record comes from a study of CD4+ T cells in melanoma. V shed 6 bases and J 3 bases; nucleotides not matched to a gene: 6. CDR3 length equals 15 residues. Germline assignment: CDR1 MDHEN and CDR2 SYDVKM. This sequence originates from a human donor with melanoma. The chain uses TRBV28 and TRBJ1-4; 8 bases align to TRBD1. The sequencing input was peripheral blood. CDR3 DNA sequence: TGTGCCAGCAGAGCGGGACAGGTGGCTAATGAAAAACTGTTTTTT. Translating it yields CASRAGQVANEKLFF.